This TCR beta chain was recovered during a study of molecular identifiers for immune sequencing clone quantification. General study points: Some 970,000 naive cells reportedly did not prevent detection of spiked Jurkat TCR RNA from one cell.

As regards this clonotype: Its antigen remains unidentified.

Germline CDR1 reads MNHNY; CDR2 reads SVGAGI (reference sequence). This CDR3 is 14 amino acids long. The V end was cut by 7 bases, the J end by 0 bases, with 11 bases between. TCRdb re-called the PCR reads through MiXCR, storing one row per CDR3 protein. This table holds some 100,000 distinct CDR3 sequences, around 33% found once. The chain links TRBV6-6 to TRBJ2-3; D is undetermined. The receptor comes from a human donor in good health. Some libraries in this study had Jurkat cell RNA spiked in. Sequencing used naive CD8+ T cells from blood, with Jurkat cell RNA spiked in. The subset denotes: FACS-sorted CD8+CD4-CCR7+CD45RA+ naive T cells. The CDR3 DNA is TGTGCCAGCACTCCTCAAGAAAGCACAGATACGCAGTATTTT. This codes for CASTPQESTDTQYF.